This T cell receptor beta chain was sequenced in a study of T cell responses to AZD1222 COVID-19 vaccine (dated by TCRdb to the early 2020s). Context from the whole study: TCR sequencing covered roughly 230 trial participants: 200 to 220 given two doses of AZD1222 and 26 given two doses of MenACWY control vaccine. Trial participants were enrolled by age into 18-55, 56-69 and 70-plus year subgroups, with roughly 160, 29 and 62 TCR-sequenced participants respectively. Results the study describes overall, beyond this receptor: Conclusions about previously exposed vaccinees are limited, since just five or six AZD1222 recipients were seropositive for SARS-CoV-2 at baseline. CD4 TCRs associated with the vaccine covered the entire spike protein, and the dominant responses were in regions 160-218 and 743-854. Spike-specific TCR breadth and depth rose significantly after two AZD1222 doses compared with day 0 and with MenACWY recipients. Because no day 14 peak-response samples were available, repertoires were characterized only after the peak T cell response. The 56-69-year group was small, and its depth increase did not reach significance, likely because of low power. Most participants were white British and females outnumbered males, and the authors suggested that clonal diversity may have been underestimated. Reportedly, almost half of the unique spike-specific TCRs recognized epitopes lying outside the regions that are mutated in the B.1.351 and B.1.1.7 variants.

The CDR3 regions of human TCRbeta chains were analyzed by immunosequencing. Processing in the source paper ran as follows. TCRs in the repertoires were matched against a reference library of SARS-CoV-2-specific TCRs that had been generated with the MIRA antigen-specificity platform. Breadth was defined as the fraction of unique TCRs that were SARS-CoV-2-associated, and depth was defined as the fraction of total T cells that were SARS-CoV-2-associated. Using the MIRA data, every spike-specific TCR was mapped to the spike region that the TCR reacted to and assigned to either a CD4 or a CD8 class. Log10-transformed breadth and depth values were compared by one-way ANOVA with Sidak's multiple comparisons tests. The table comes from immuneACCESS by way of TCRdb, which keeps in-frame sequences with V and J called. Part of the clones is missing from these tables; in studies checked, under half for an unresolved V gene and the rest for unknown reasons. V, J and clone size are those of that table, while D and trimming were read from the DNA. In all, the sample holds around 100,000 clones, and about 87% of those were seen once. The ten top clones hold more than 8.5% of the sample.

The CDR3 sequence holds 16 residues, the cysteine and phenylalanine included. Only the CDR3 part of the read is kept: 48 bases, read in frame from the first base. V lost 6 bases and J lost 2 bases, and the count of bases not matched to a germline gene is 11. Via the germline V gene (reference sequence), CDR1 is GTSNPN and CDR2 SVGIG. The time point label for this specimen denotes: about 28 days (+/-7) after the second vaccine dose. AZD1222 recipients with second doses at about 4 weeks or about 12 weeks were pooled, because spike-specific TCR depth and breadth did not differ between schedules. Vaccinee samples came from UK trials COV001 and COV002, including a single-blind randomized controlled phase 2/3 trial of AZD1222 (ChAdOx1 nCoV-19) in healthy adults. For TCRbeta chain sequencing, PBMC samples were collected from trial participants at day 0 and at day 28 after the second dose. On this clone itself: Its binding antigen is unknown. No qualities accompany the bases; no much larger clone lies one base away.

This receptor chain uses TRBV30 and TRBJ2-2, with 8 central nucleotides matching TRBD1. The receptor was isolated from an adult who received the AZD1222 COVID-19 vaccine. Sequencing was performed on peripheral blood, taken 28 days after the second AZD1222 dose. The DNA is TGTGCCTGCGAGGACAGGGATGTGATAAACACCGGGGAGCTGTTTTTT. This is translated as CACEDRDVINTGELFF.